This TCR beta chain was recorded in a study of human T cells and chemical hapten exposure. Overall study context: Donors were sensitized with 2% DPC on the upper inner arm.

The time point here: patch test 2, 6 weeks after DPC sensitization. Treatment here: therapeutic diphenylcyclopropenone sensitization with weekly scalp DPC. CDR3 length: 18 residues. V gave up 1 base and J gave up 0 bases; unmatched junction bases: 7. Germline V lookup: CDR1 SGHRS, CDR2 YFSETQ. TCRdb reprocessed the RACE reads via MiXCR and lists one record per CDR3 protein. Of 80,000 to 95,000 distinct CDR3 sequences in the sample, more than 9.5% were seen once. The V call is TRBV5-1, the J call TRBJ2-1; 10 bases line up with TRBD2. The origin of this receptor is a man between 35 and 55 years old with alopecia areata. Some clones in this sample may be carry-over from other donors' samples. The material sequenced was whole blood, taken in connection with sensitization to the hapten diphenylcyclopropenone (DPC). The chain's CDR3 is CASSLTPSGRTSYNEQFF. DNA for the CDR3: TGCGCCAGCAGCTTGACGCCTAGCGGGAGAACCTCCTACAATGAGCAGTTCTTC. Drawing the rest from reference TRBV5-1 and TRBJ2-1, the complete variable domain is KAGVTQTPRYLIKTRGQQVTLSCSPISGHRSVSWYQQTPGQGLQFLFEYFSETQRNKGNFPGRFSGRQFSNSRSEMNVSTLELGDSALYLCASSLTPSGRTSYNEQFFGPGTRLTVL.